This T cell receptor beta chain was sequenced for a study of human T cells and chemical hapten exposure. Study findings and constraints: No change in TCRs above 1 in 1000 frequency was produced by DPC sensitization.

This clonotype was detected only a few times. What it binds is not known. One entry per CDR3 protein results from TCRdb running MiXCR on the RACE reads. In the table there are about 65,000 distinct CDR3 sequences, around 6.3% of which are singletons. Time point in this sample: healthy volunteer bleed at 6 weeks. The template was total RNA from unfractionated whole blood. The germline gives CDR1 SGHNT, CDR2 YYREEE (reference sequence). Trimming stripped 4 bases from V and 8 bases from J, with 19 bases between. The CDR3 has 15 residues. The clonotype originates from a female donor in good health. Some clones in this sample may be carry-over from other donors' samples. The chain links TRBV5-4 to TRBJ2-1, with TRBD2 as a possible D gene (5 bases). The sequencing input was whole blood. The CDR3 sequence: CASSPEGPGLYEQFF. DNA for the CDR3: TGTGCCAGCAGCCCCGAGGGCCCCGGCCTTTATGAGCAGTTCTTC.